One and the same sample provided the 16 T cell receptor beta chains below, sequenced in a study of Ad26.COV2.S vaccination and SARS-CoV-2 variants. Treatment of the sample: roughly 20 received Ad26.COV2.S at low or high dose, single or two shots; a few received placebo; per-sample allocation not given. Material that was analyzed had been drawn on day 63 after the first vaccine or placebo injection. Profiled with immunoSEQ multiplex PCR; TCRdb holds only in-frame clones, not every one. Of some 460,000 clones listed, roughly nine tenths are singletons. The specimen was peripheral blood, collected in a trial of Ad26.COV2.S vaccine versus placebo. Receptors were obtained from a person between 18 and 65 years old who received the Ad26.COV2.S COVID-19 vaccine or a placebo.

This rearrangement joins TRBV2 to TRBJ2-7, with 9 bases fitting TRBD2. V was pared by 6 bases and J by 9 bases, with 12 bases of the junction left unmatched. The germline gives CDR1 SNHLY, CDR2 FYNNEI. The CDR3 length is 14 residues. This CDR3 is CASRRLAESGAQYF. The CDR3 DNA is TGTGCCAGCAGGAGACTAGCGGAGTCCGGGGCGCAGTACTTC.

The V and J genes are TRBV9 and TRBJ2-6; possible D gene TRBD2, 6 bases. The CDR3 is made up of 16 amino acids. V lost 0 bases and J lost 2, with 9 bases in between. Germline V gene lookup returns CDR1 SGDLS and CDR2 YYNGEE. CDR3 amino acids: CASSVVGTPGANVLTF. CDR3 in DNA: TGTGCCAGCAGCGTAGTAGGGACTCCTGGGGCCAACGTCCTGACTTTC.

As regards this clone: Other DNA sequences in the sample encode the same CDR3. The chain recombines TRBV18 with TRBJ2-1; the match to TRBD2 covers 7 bases. The trim removed 3 bases at V and 5 bases at J, leaving 1 base unmatched. This CDR3 comprises 13 residues. Germline V gene data show CDR1 as KGHSH and CDR2 as LQKENI. The CDR3 is CASSPGRDNEQFF. The CDR3 bases are TGTGCCAGCTCACCGGGGAGGGACAATGAGCAGTTCTTC.

This clone was recorded a few times. The J gene is TRBJ1-2, the V gene TRBV2; TRBD1 matches at 7 bases. Losses at the gene ends were 1 base for V and 8 bases for J; bases not matched to a gene: 10. Germline V gene lookup returns CDR1 SNHLY and CDR2 FYNNEI. CDR3 length: 15 residues. CDR3 in DNA: TGTGCCAGCAGTGAAGAAGGACAGGAGGTCGGGGGCTACACCTTC. Translation: CASSEEGQEVGGYTF.

The chain couples TRBV12-3 or TRBV12-4 to TRBJ1-2; D perhaps matches TRBD1 (6 bases). The V and J ends lost 6 bases and 7 bases respectively, with 15 bases between them. This CDR3 contains 13 residues. The CDR3 region has the DNA TGTGCCAGCAGCTCGGAGGGGGTAGGTGGCTACACCTTC. Its protein is CASSSEGVGGYTF.

The rearrangement uses TRBV11-2 and TRBJ2-2, with 8 bases lining up with TRBD2. Per the germline V gene, CDR1 is SGHAT and CDR2 is FQNNGV. The J segment lost 1 base and the V segment lost 4 bases, leaving 11 bases of the junction unmatched. CDR3 length equals 18 residues. CDR3 sequence reads: CASSSRGSGIRNTGELFF. In DNA form, the CDR3 reads TGTGCCAGCAGCTCAAGGGGTAGCGGGATACGGAACACCGGGGAGCTGTTTTTT.

The DNA for the CDR3 is TGCGCCAGCAGTGAGGGACACCGGCGCACAGATACGCAGTATTTT. The encoded protein is CASSEGHRRTDTQYF. The J gene is TRBJ2-3, the V gene TRBV10-1, with D possibly being TRBD1 (5 bases). In germline, CDR1 is WNHNN, CDR2 SYGVQD (reference sequence). The CDR3 has 15 amino acids. V lost 2 bases and J lost 1, with 10 bases in between.

This clone was counted once. The chain combines TRBV20-1 with TRBJ2-5; D is uncertain. Per the germline V gene, CDR1 is DFQATT and CDR2 is SNEGSKA (reference sequence). V lost 3 bases to trimming and J lost 5 bases, with 16 bases between them. The CDR3 covers 14 residues. This CDR3 is CSASLGQAPETQYF. The DNA of the CDR3 is TGCAGTGCTAGTTTAGGGCAGGCTCCTGAGACCCAGTACTTC.

This clone was counted a single time. CDR3 sequence: CASSATQGDGYGYTF. The CDR3 region has the DNA TGTGCCAGCAGCGCGACCCAGGGGGACGGCTATGGCTACACCTTC. V usage is TRBV9 and J usage is TRBJ1-2; 7 positions agree with TRBD1. Germline CDR1 SGDLS, CDR2 YYNGEE. The CDR3 has 15 residues. V was clipped by 3 bases and J by 4 bases; unmatched bases: 9.

The gene calls are TRBV11-3 and TRBJ1-1, with 10 nucleotides matching TRBD1. With V trimmed by 5 bases and J by 4 bases, 7 bases remained unmatched. The CDR3 length is 15 residues. Germline V CDR1 and CDR2: SGHNT, YENEEA. Here the CDR3 reads CASSPSGTGATEAFF. The CDR3 nucleotides read TGTGCCAGCAGCCCATCCGGGACAGGGGCCACTGAAGCTTTCTTT.

This chain connects TRBV6-5 to TRBJ2-3; a weak D match, TRBD1 (6 bases). Germline lookup yields CDR1 MNHEY and CDR2 SVGAGI. Trimming took off 6 bases at V and 5 bases at J, with 18 bases between the two ends. The CDR3 loop spans 15 amino acids. CDR3 nucleotides: TGTGCCAGCAGCCGAGCAGGGGCCCCGGGAGATACGCAGTATTTT. This gives the protein CASSRAGAPGDTQYF.

In DNA, the CDR3 is TGTGCCAGCAGCTATCAAGTTTATGAAAAACTGTTTTTT. Translating it yields CASSYQVYEKLFF. The genes are TRBV3-1 (or the pseudogene TRBV3-2) and TRBJ1-4; D not certain. This CDR3 is 13 amino acids long. Trimming removed 5 bases at V and 6 bases at J, with 10 bases between. Germline-derived CDR1 and CDR2 are LGHDT and YNNKEL (reference sequence).

The chain employs TRBV9 and TRBJ2-1, with 9 bases lining up with TRBD2. The length of the CDR3 is 14 residues. The ends lost 0 bases at V and 12 bases at J; junction bases unmatched: 7. Germline V CDR1 and CDR2: SGDLS, YYNGEE. CDR3 DNA sequence: TGTGCCAGCAGCGTAGTTGGGACTAGCTTCGTGCAGTTCTTC. Translation gives CASSVVGTSFVQFF.

The V gene is TRBV2, the J gene TRBJ2-3; D call uncertain. V was clipped by 9 bases and J by 3 bases, with 10 bases between them. Germline assignment: CDR1 SNHLY and CDR2 FYNNEI. The CDR3 is 12 residues long. Here the CDR3 DNA reads TGTGCCAGAGGGAAGTCGACAGATACGCAGTATTTT. This sequence encodes CARGKSTDTQYF.

The chain has TRBV3-1 (or the pseudogene TRBV3-2) and TRBJ2-3; unclear D gene. V was clipped by 2 bases and J by 1 base, with 13 bases between them. Germline CDR1 LGHDT, CDR2 YNNKEL (reference sequence). The CDR3 extends over 16 amino acids. The DNA of the CDR3 is TGTGCCAGCAGCCAAATTAGGACCTCGGGCACAGATACGCAGTATTTT. The encoded protein is CASSQIRTSGTDTQYF.

This sequence joins TRBV19 and TRBJ1-5; no reliable D call. V was cut by 2 bases and J by 7 bases, with 12 bases left in between. This CDR3 region has 14 residues. Germline CDR1 LNHDA, CDR2 SQIVND (reference sequence). CDR3 in amino acids: CASSIREGGQPQHF. The CDR3 coding sequence is TGTGCCAGTAGTATACGGGAGGGTGGGCAGCCCCAGCATTTT.